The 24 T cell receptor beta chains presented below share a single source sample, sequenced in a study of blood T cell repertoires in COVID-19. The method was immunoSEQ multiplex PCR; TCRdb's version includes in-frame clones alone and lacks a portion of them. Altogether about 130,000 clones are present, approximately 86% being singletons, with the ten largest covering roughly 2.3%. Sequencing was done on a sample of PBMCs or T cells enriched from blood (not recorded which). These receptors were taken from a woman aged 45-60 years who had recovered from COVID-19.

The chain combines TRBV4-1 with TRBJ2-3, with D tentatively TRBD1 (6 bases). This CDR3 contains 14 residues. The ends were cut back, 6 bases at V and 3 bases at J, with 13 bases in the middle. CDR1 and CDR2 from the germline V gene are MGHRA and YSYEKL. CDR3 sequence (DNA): TGCGCCAGCAGTTGGACAGAAGGTACAGATACGCAGTATTTT. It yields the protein CASSWTEGTDTQYF.

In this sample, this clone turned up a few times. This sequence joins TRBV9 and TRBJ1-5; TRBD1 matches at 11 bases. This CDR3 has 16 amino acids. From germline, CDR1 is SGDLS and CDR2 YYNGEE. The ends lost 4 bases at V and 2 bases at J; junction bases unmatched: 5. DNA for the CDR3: TGTGCCAGCAGCCCCGGGACAGGGGGAGGCAATCAGCCCCAGCATTTT. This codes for CASSPGTGGGNQPQHF. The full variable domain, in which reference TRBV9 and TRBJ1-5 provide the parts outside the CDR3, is DSGVTQTPKHLITATGQRVTLRCSPRSGDLSVYWYQQSLDQGLQFLIQYYNGEERAKGNILERFSAQQFPDLHSELNLSSLELGDSALYFCASSPGTGGGNQPQHFGDGTRLSIL.

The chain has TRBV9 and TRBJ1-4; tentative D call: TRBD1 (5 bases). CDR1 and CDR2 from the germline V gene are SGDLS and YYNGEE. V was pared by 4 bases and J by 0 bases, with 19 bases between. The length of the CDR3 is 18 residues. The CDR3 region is CASSLGRQGFPTNEKLFF. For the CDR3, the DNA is TGTGCCAGCAGCCTAGGGCGGCAGGGCTTTCCAACTAATGAAAAACTGTTTTTT.

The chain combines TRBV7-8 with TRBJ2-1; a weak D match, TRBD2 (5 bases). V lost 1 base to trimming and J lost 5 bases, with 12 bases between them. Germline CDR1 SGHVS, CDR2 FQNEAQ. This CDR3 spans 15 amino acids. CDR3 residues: CASSLVWTEDNEQFF. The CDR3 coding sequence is TGTGCCAGCAGCTTAGTTTGGACTGAGGACAATGAGCAGTTCTTC.

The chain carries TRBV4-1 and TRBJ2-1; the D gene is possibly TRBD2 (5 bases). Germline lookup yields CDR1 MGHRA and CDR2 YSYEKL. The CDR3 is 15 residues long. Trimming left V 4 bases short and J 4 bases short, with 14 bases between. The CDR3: CASSPFTGEYNEQFF. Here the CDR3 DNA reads TGCGCCAGCAGCCCCTTTACCGGGGAATACAATGAGCAGTTCTTC.

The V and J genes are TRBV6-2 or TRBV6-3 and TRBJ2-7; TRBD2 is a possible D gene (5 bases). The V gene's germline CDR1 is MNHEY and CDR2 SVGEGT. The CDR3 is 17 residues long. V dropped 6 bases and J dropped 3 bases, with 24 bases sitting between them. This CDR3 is CASSTSRTDGQGYEQYF. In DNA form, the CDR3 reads TGTGCCAGCAGCACCTCCCGGACTGATGGCCAAGGCTACGAGCAGTACTTC.

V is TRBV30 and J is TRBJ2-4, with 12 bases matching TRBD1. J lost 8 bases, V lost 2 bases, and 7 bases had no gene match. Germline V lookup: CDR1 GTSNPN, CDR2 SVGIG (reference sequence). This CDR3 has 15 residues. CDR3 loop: CAWSSPGQGAYIQYF. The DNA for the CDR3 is TGTGCCTGGAGTTCACCGGGACAGGGGGCATACATTCAGTACTTC. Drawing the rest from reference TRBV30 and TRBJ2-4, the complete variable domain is SQTIHQWPATLVQPVGSPLSLECTVEGTSNPNLYWYRQAAGRGLQLLFYSVGIGQISSEVPQNLSASRPQDRQFILSSKKLLLSDSGFYLCAWSSPGQGAYIQYFGAGTRLSVL.

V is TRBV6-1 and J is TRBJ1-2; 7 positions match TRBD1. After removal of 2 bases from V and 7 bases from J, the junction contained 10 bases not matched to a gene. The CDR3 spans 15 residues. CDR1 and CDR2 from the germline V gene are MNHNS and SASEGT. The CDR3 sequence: CASSESAGTATGYTF. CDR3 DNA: TGTGCCAGCAGTGAATCAGCCGGGACAGCGACTGGCTACACCTTC.

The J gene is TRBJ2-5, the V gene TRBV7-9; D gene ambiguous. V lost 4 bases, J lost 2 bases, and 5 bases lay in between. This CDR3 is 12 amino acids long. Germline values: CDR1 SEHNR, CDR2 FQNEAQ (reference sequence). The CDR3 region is CASSSLQETQYF. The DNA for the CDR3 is TGTGCCAGCAGCTCACTTCAAGAGACCCAGTACTTC.

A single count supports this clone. CDR3 sequence reads: CASSNDRASTDTQYF. For the CDR3, the DNA is TGTGCCAGCAGCAACGACAGAGCTAGCACAGATACGCAGTATTTT. The chain combines TRBV13 with TRBJ2-3; tentatively, D is TRBD1 (5 bases). The CDR3 loop spans 15 amino acids. Germline V gene sequence: CDR1 PRHDT, CDR2 FYEKMQ (reference sequence). Trimming took off 5 bases at V and 0 bases at J, with 12 bases between the two ends.

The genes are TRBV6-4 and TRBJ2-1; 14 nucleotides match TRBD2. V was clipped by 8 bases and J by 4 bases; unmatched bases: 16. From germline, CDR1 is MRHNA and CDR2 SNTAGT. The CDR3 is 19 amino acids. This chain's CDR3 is CASSRAGTSGGVGYNEQFF. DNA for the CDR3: TGTGCCAGCTCTCGGGCCGGGACTAGCGGGGGCGTTGGGTACAATGAGCAGTTCTTC.

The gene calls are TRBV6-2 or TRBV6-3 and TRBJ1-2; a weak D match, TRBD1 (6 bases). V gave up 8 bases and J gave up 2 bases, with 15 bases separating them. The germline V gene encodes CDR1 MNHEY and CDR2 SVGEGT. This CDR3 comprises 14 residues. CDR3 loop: CASCRDNGNYGYTF. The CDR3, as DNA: TGTGCCAGCTGCCGGGACAACGGCAACTATGGCTACACCTTC.

The chain's CDR3 is CASSLYRSSYNEQFF. CDR3 nucleotides: TGTGCCAGTAGTCTTTACAGGAGCTCCTACAATGAGCAGTTCTTC. This sequence joins TRBV19 and TRBJ2-1, with D possibly TRBD1 on 5 matching bases. The germline V gene has CDR1 LNHDA and CDR2 SQIVND (reference sequence). The CDR3 sequence is 15 residues long. Trimming left V 5 bases short and J 0 bases short, with 11 bases between.

Here the CDR3 DNA reads TGTGCCAGCAGGGAAATAGCGGGGGGTTCCTACGAGCAGTACTTC. Protein product: CASREIAGGSYEQYF. The chain uses TRBV6-4 and TRBJ2-7, with 10 positions matching TRBD2. The V and J ends lost 6 bases and 1 base, in that order; junction bases with no gene match: 6. The CDR3 length is 15 residues. CDR1 MRHNA and CDR2 SNTAGT come from the germline V gene.

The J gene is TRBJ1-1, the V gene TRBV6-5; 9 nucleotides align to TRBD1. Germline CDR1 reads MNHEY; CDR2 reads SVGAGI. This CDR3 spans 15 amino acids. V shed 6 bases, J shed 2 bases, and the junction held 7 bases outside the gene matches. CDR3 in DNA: TGTGCCAGCAGAGGACAGGGGAGGTTAAACACTGAAGCTTTCTTT. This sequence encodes CASRGQGRLNTEAFF.

The CDR3 loop reads CASSEAGNSNQPQHF. CDR3 bases: TGTGCCAGCAGTGAGGCGGGGAATAGCAATCAGCCCCAGCATTTT. V and J are TRBV2 and TRBJ1-5; no firm D call. The V end lost 3 bases, the J end lost 0 bases, and 9 bases lay between the germline ends. Germline CDR1 is SNHLY and CDR2 is FYNNEI. The CDR3 contains 15 residues.

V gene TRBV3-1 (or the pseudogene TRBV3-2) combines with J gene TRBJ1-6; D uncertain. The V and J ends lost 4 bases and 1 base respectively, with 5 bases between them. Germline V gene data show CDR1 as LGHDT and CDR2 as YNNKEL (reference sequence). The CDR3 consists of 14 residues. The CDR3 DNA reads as TGTGCCAGCAGCCCCCAGTCCTATAATTCACCCCTCCACTTT. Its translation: CASSPQSYNSPLHF.

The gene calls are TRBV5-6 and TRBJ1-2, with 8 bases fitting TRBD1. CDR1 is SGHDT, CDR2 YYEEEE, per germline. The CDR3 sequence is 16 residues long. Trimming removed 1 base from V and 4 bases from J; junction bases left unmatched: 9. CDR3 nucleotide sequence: TGTGCCAGCAGCTTGACCTGGGCAGGGGGCGTCTATGGCTACACCTTC. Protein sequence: CASSLTWAGGVYGYTF.

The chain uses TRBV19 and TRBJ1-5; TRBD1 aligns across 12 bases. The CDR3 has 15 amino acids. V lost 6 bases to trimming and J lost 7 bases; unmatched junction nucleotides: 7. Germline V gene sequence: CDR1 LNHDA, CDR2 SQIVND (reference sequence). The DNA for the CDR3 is TGTGCCAGTAGCGGGGACAGGGGGCGAGGACAGCCCCAGCATTTT. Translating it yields CASSGDRGRGQPQHF.

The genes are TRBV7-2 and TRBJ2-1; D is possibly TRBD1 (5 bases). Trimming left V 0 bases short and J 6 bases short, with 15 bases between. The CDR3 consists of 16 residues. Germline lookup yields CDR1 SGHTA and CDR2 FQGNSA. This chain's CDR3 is CASSLAIGAPANEQFF. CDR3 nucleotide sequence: TGTGCCAGCAGCTTAGCTATAGGGGCCCCAGCCAATGAGCAGTTCTTC.

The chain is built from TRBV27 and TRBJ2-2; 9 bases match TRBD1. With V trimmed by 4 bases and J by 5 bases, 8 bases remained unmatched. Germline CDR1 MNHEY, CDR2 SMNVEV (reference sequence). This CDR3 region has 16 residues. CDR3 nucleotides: TGTGCCAGCAGTTCGGGACAGGGTAGATGGACCGGGGAGCTGTTTTTT. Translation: CASSSGQGRWTGELFF.

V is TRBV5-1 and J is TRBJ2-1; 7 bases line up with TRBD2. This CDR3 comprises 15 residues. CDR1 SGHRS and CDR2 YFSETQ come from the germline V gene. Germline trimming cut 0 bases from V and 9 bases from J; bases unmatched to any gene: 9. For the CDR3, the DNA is TGCGCCAGCAGCTTGGAGGGTGGAGCGGGGCGTGAGCAGTTCTTC. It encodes CASSLEGGAGREQFF. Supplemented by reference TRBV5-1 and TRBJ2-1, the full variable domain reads KAGVTQTPRYLIKTRGQQVTLSCSPISGHRSVSWYQQTPGQGLQFLFEYFSETQRNKGNFPGRFSGRQFSNSRSEMNVSTLELGDSALYLCASSLEGGAGREQFFGPGTRLTVL.

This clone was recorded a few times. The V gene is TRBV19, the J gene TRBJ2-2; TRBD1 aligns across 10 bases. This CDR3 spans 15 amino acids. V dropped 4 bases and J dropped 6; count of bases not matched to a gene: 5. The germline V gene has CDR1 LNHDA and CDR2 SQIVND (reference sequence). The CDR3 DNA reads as TGTGCCAGTAGTACCGGGACAGGGGTCTCCGGGGAGCTGTTTTTT. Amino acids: CASSTGTGVSGELFF.

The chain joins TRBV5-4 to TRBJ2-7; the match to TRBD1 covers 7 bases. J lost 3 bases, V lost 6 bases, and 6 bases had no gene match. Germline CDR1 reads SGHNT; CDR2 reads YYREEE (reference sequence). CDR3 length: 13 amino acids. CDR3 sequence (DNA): TGTGCCAGCACCCGAACAGGGGACTACGAGCAGTACTTC. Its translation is CASTRTGDYEQYF.